Each of the 30 T cell receptor beta chains below was sequenced from the same sample in a study of blood T cell repertoires in COVID-19. Libraries were prepared by immunoSEQ multiplex PCR; TCRdb keeps only in-frame clonotypes and omits some of them. The data hold about 440,000 clones, with 88% observed a single time. Sequencing was done on a sample of peripheral blood. These receptors all stem from a woman between 45 and 65 years old with COVID-19, enrolled during active disease.

This chain connects TRBV5-4 to TRBJ2-5; 13 positions agree with TRBD2. The CDR3 length is 16 residues. V lost 0 bases to trimming and J lost 5 bases; unmatched junction nucleotides: 4. The germline gives CDR1 SGHNT, CDR2 YYREEE (reference sequence). The CDR3 DNA is TGTGCCAGCAGCTTGGGACTAGCGGGGGGCGGTGAGACCCAGTACTTC. As protein: CASSLGLAGGGETQYF.

The chain couples TRBV5-1 to TRBJ1-6, with TRBD1 as a possible D gene (5 bases). The CDR3 extends over 15 amino acids. The V end was cut by 0 bases, the J end by 5 bases, with 9 bases between. In germline, CDR1 is SGHRS, CDR2 YFSETQ. CDR3 sequence (DNA): TGCGCCAGCAGCTTGGGGGGCGGGAATAATTCACCCCTCCACTTT. As protein: CASSLGGGNNSPLHF.

This clone was counted once. The rearrangement joins TRBV29-1 to TRBJ2-2, with D possibly being TRBD1 (5 bases). V lost 0 bases and J 6 bases, leaving 11 bases between the germline ends. CDR3 size: 14 residues. Germline lookup yields CDR1 SQVTM and CDR2 ANQGSEA. The CDR3 DNA reads as TGCAGCGTTGAAGATCCGGCAGGGTCCGGGGAGCTGTTTTTT. Translated: CSVEDPAGSGELFF.

CDR3 DNA: TGTGCCAGCAGCCGACAGGGTGCCTATGGCTACACCTTC. It yields the protein CASSRQGAYGYTF. V and J are TRBV7-2 and TRBJ1-2; 7 nucleotides line up with TRBD1. With 5 bases clipped from V and 4 bases from J, the junction kept 4 bases outside the gene matches. Germline CDR1 and CDR2: SGHTA and FQGNSA. The CDR3 runs 13 residues.

The gene calls are TRBV15 and TRBJ1-2; D ambiguous. CDR1 is LNHNV, CDR2 YYDKDF, per germline (reference sequence). V lost 0 bases and J lost 0, with 14 bases in between. The CDR3 runs to 17 residues. CDR3 sequence (DNA): TGTGCCACCAGCAGAGATCTATTAGCCCTAGCTAACTATGGCTACACCTTC. It codes for CATSRDLLALANYGYTF.

The rearrangement links TRBV10-3 to TRBJ1-6; D is possibly TRBD1 (5 bases). Germline V gives CDR1 ENHRY, CDR2 SYGVKD. V was cut by 7 bases and J by 7 bases, with 11 bases left in between. The CDR3 is 13 amino acids. CDR3 region: CAIKGQENSPLHF. CDR3 sequence (DNA): TGTGCCATCAAGGGGCAGGAGAATTCACCCCTCCACTTT.

V usage is TRBV11-2 and J usage is TRBJ2-7, with 7 bases aligning to TRBD1. The CDR3 contains 14 residues. V shed 5 bases and J 9 bases; nucleotides not matched to a gene: 13. Germline values: CDR1 SGHAT, CDR2 FQNNGV. The CDR3 here is CASSPLLGGSGQYF. CDR3 nucleotides: TGTGCCAGCAGCCCACTCTTAGGGGGCAGCGGGCAGTACTTC.

The V call is TRBV28, the J call TRBJ1-2, with D maybe TRBD1 (6 bases). This CDR3 is built from 15 residues. Trimming shortened V by 1 base and J by 3 bases, and 12 bases separated the two germline ends. Germline V lookup: CDR1 MDHEN, CDR2 SYDVKM. The CDR3 DNA sequence: TGTGCCAGCAGTTTATCGGGGGGCGTATACTATGGCTACACCTTC. Translating gives CASSLSGGVYYGYTF.

In its sample, this clone was seen once. The CDR3 loop reads CATSDPGQGSYEQYF. The DNA of the CDR3 is TGTGCCACCAGTGACCCCGGACAGGGCTCCTACGAGCAGTACTTC. The chain links TRBV24-1 to TRBJ2-7; 8 nucleotides agree with TRBD1. Trimming removed 4 bases from V and 0 bases from J; junction bases left unmatched: 4. This CDR3 has 15 residues. Germline V CDR1 and CDR2: KGHDR, SFDVKD.

The chain is built from TRBV3-1 (or the pseudogene TRBV3-2) and TRBJ1-5; D gene ambiguous. The CDR3 is made up of 16 amino acids. Trimming stripped 1 base from V and 1 base from J, with 11 bases between. The germline V gene has CDR1 LGHDT and CDR2 YNNKEL (reference sequence). This CDR3 is CASSQVFGVSNQPQHF. CDR3 DNA sequence: TGTGCCAGCAGCCAAGTTTTCGGGGTCAGCAATCAGCCCCAGCATTTT.

The rearrangement joins TRBV12-3 or TRBV12-4 to TRBJ1-2; perhaps TRBD1 as D (6 bases). V shed 6 bases and J shed 8 bases, with 13 bases lying between them. The CDR3 sequence is 12 residues long. The CDR3 DNA sequence: TGTGCCAGCAGCCAGGGGCGTAAGGGCTACACCTTC. Residues: CASSQGRKGYTF.

This clone was seen only once. The rearrangement uses TRBV30 and TRBJ2-3; TRBD2 agrees at 9 bases. The V segment lost 0 bases and the J segment 4 bases; nucleotides outside the gene matches: 8. CDR3 length: 16 amino acids. The germline CDR1 and CDR2 sequences are GTSNPN and SVGIG (reference sequence). CDR3: CAWSVGGGAIADTQYF. The CDR3 coding sequence is TGTGCCTGGAGTGTAGGCGGGGGGGCTATAGCAGATACGCAGTATTTT.

J is TRBJ2-2 and V is TRBV5-1; no firm D call. CDR1 is SGHRS and CDR2 is YFSETQ in the germline V gene. This CDR3 spans 14 amino acids. V gave up 1 base and J gave up 2 bases, with 6 bases separating them. The CDR3 nucleotides are TGCGCCAGCAGCTTGCTAGGTAACACCGGGGAGCTGTTTTTT. It encodes CASSLLGNTGELFF.

V gene TRBV19 combines with J gene TRBJ1-2, with no clear D. Trimming cost V 5 bases and J 3 bases, with 13 bases left between them. The CDR3 is made up of 14 amino acids. Germline V CDR1 and CDR2: LNHDA, SQIVND (reference sequence). CDR3 residues: CASSPQVGDYGYTF. As DNA, the CDR3 is TGTGCCAGTAGTCCCCAGGTGGGTGACTATGGCTACACCTTC. Complete variable domain (other parts from reference TRBV19 and TRBJ1-2): DGGITQSPKYLFRKEGQNVTLSCEQNLNHDAMYWYRQDPGQGLRLIYYSQIVNDFQKGDIAEGYSVSREKKESFPLTVTSAQKNPTAFYLCASSPQVGDYGYTFGSGTRLTVV.

The rearrangement joins TRBV28 to TRBJ2-5, with no clear D. The CDR3 totals 13 residues. Germline V lookup: CDR1 MDHEN, CDR2 SYDVKM. Trimming pared 1 base from V and 3 bases from J, leaving 6 bases between. The CDR3 DNA reads as TGTGCCAGCAGTTTATATACGGAAGAGACCCAGTACTTC. Encoded protein: CASSLYTEETQYF.

The chain is built from TRBV6-5 and TRBJ2-3, with 7 nucleotides matching TRBD2. V lost 6 bases and J lost 3; bases outside the gene matches: 6. Germline CDR1 MNHEY, CDR2 SVGAGI. The CDR3 loop spans 14 amino acids. The CDR3 loop is CASRAGFQTDTQYF. CDR3 DNA sequence: TGTGCCAGCAGAGCGGGGTTCCAGACAGATACGCAGTATTTT.

The chain carries TRBV7-9 and TRBJ2-7; D not certain. The length of the CDR3 is 14 residues. Germline V CDR1 and CDR2: SEHNR, FQNEAQ (reference sequence). V was cut by 1 base and J by 6 bases, with 13 bases left in between. As DNA, the CDR3 is TGTGCCAGCAGCTTAGGCTTTCTCGAGTCCGAGCAGTACTTC. Amino acid sequence: CASSLGFLESEQYF.

This sequence joins TRBV5-6 and TRBJ1-4, with unresolved D. With 3 bases removed from V and 2 bases from J, the gap between germline ends came to 11 bases. CDR3 length equals 15 residues. In germline, CDR1 is SGHDT, CDR2 YYEEEE. Here the CDR3 reads CASSSAPTTNEKLFF. The CDR3 nucleotides are TGTGCCAGCAGCTCCGCGCCGACTACTAATGAAAAACTGTTTTTT. Using reference TRBV5-6 and TRBJ1-4 for the parts outside the CDR3, the full variable domain is DAGVTQSPTHLIKTRGQQVTLRCSPKSGHDTVSWYQQALGQGPQFIFQYYEEEERQRGNFPDRFSGHQFPNYSSELNVNALLLGDSALYLCASSSAPTTNEKLFFGSGTQLSVL.

This sequence joins TRBV5-1 and TRBJ1-2; D possibly corresponds to TRBD1 (5 bases). Trimming pared 0 bases from V and 4 bases from J, leaving 13 bases between. Germline CDR1 is SGHRS and CDR2 is YFSETQ. This CDR3 contains 15 residues. The CDR3 here is CASSLGGQGSYGYTF. The DNA of the CDR3 is TGCGCCAGCAGCTTGGGAGGTCAGGGTTCCTATGGCTACACCTTC.

The chain links TRBV19 to TRBJ1-3; a weak D match, TRBD1 (6 bases). V shed 4 bases and J shed 1 base, with 8 bases lying between them. Germline CDR1 LNHDA, CDR2 SQIVND (reference sequence). The CDR3 has 14 residues. CDR3 sequence: CASSNQGSGNTIYF. Here the CDR3 DNA reads TGTGCCAGTAGTAACCAGGGGTCTGGAAACACCATATATTTT.

In its sample, this clone was seen a few times. The V and J genes are TRBV30 and TRBJ1-5, with D possibly TRBD1 on 6 matching bases. The CDR3 totals 13 residues. Trimming stripped 2 bases from V and 5 bases from J, with 10 bases between. Germline V gene lookup returns CDR1 GTSNPN and CDR2 SVGIG (reference sequence). Here the CDR3 DNA reads TGTGCCTGGAGTCGGACAGCGGATCAGCCCCAGCATTTT. Its translation is CAWSRTADQPQHF.

V and J are TRBV5-6 and TRBJ1-2, with D hard to call. Trimming left V 4 bases short and J 4 bases short, with 14 bases between. The CDR3 runs 14 residues. Germline V gene data show CDR1 as SGHDT and CDR2 as YYEEEE. CDR3 nucleotide sequence: TGTGCCAGCAGCCCCGGACGGGGAAGCTATGGCTACACCTTC. Amino acid sequence: CASSPGRGSYGYTF. The full variable domain, in which reference TRBV5-6 and TRBJ1-2 provide the parts outside the CDR3, is DAGVTQSPTHLIKTRGQQVTLRCSPKSGHDTVSWYQQALGQGPQFIFQYYEEEERQRGNFPDRFSGHQFPNYSSELNVNALLLGDSALYLCASSPGRGSYGYTFGSGTRLTVV.

The chain carries TRBV12-3 or TRBV12-4 and TRBJ2-5; D not resolved. Trimming shortened V by 6 bases and J by 4 bases, and 9 bases separated the two germline ends. The CDR3 is 12 residues long. DNA for the CDR3: TGTGCCAGCAGCCCATCCGGAGAGACCCAGTACTTC. It is translated as CASSPSGETQYF.

The rearrangement links TRBV2 to TRBJ2-1; D is uncertain. The germline gives CDR1 SNHLY, CDR2 FYNNEI. This CDR3 spans 17 amino acids. Trimming took off 2 bases at V and 5 bases at J, with 19 bases between the two ends. The CDR3 DNA sequence: TGTGCCAGCAGTGAAAGAGCACCGAGGCGGAGTAACAATGAGCAGTTCTTC. This sequence encodes CASSERAPRRSNNEQFF.

This chain connects TRBV7-3 to TRBJ2-1; D call uncertain. Trimming pared 3 bases from V and 9 bases from J, leaving 9 bases between. This CDR3 has 12 residues. Per germline, CDR1 SGHTA and CDR2 FQGTGA. As DNA, the CDR3 is TGTGCCAGCAGCTTTGAGAGAGGTGAGCAGTTCTTC. Translating it yields CASSFERGEQFF. The full variable domain, in which reference TRBV7-3 and TRBJ2-1 provide the parts outside the CDR3, is GAGVSQTPSNKVTEKGKYVELRCDPISGHTALYWYRQSLGQGPEFLIYFQGTGAADDSGLPNDRFFAVRPEGSVSTLKIQRTERGDSAVYLCASSFERGEQFFGPGTRLTVL.

V gene TRBV7-9 combines with J gene TRBJ1-1, with TRBD1 as a possible D gene (5 bases). CDR1 is SEHNR and CDR2 is FQNEAQ in the germline V gene (reference sequence). Trimming pared 2 bases from V and 1 base from J, leaving 20 bases between. The CDR3 totals 18 residues. In nucleotides, the CDR3 is TGTGCCAGCAGCTTACCGCGGGCAGGGTCGGGAGGGAACACTGAAGCTTTCTTT. Protein product: CASSLPRAGSGGNTEAFF.

About this clone itself: Other DNA sequences in this sample translate to the same CDR3. The chain employs TRBV19 and TRBJ1-2; the D gene is possibly TRBD1 (5 bases). The CDR3 is made up of 15 amino acids. Germline CDR1 reads LNHDA; CDR2 reads SQIVND (reference sequence). Trimming removed 0 bases at V and 2 bases at J, with 10 bases between. The CDR3 loop reads CASSIDPGANYGYTF. CDR3 DNA: TGTGCCAGTAGTATAGATCCTGGGGCGAACTATGGCTACACCTTC. Complete variable domain (other parts from reference TRBV19 and TRBJ1-2): DGGITQSPKYLFRKEGQNVTLSCEQNLNHDAMYWYRQDPGQGLRLIYYSQIVNDFQKGDIAEGYSVSREKKESFPLTVTSAQKNPTAFYLCASSIDPGANYGYTFGSGTRLTVV.

This rearrangement joins TRBV4-1 to TRBJ2-7; 8 nucleotides line up with TRBD1. The CDR3 is 17 residues long. Germline V CDR1 and CDR2: MGHRA, YSYEKL. The J segment lost 2 bases and the V segment lost 0 bases, leaving 9 bases of the junction unmatched. The CDR3 region is CASSQDTRQGLTYEQYF. CDR3 coding DNA: TGCGCCAGCAGCCAAGATACTCGACAGGGGCTCACCTACGAGCAGTACTTC.

The chain recombines TRBV7-9 with TRBJ1-2, with D possibly being TRBD1 (5 bases). CDR3 length equals 14 residues. Germline V CDR1 and CDR2: SEHNR, FQNEAQ (reference sequence). The V end was cut by 5 bases, the J end by 8 bases, with 18 bases between. The CDR3 sequence is CASSLDGGRGGYTF. CDR3 bases: TGTGCCAGCAGCCTAGACGGGGGACGAGGGGGCTACACCTTC.

CDR3 sequence: CASSPHGTGGPTDTQYF. The CDR3 DNA follows: TGTGCCAGCAGCCCGCATGGCACGGGGGGGCCCACAGATACGCAGTATTTT. This chain links TRBV7-3 with TRBJ2-3; TRBD2 aligns across 8 bases. The CDR3 spans 17 residues. V gave up 5 bases and J gave up 2 bases; unmatched junction bases: 12. The germline V gene has CDR1 SGHTA and CDR2 FQGTGA.